Below, 10 T cell receptor beta chains from the same sample are listed, as sequenced in a study of CD8+ T cells in alopecia areata. Treatment specified: oral pan-JAK inhibitor, 5-10 mg twice daily. Reverse transcription of extracted RNA yielded cDNA, which provided the sequencing template. Some clones are missing from TCRdb's copy, which holds only in-frame ones; the method was immunoSEQ multiplex PCR. The repertoire holds roughly 210,000 clones, with 43% as singletons. The sequences come from CD4+ T cells sorted from blood, collected around week 36, from a patient treated with tofacitinib. These receptors were obtained from a human donor with alopecia areata.

The V gene is TRBV2, the J gene TRBJ1-2; D gene unclear. Trimming stripped 2 bases from V and 2 bases from J, with 9 bases between. The CDR3 is made up of 14 amino acids. Germline V lookup: CDR1 SNHLY, CDR2 FYNNEI. CDR3 bases: TGTGCCAGCAGTGAACGTGCAGGAAACTATGGCTACACCTTC. The encoded protein is CASSERAGNYGYTF.

The rearrangement links TRBV5-4 to TRBJ1-1, with TRBD1 identical over 8 bases. V dropped 4 bases and J dropped 4; count of bases not matched to a gene: 3. This CDR3 is built from 13 residues. Germline-derived CDR1 and CDR2 are SGHNT and YYREEE (reference sequence). For the CDR3, the DNA is TGTGCCAGCAGCACAGGGACAGGCACTGAAGCTTTCTTT. The encoded protein is CASSTGTGTEAFF.

On this clone: The sample carries other DNA sequences with the same CDR3. The chain recombines TRBV29-1 with TRBJ1-5, with TRBD1 identical over 7 bases. Germline CDR1 and CDR2: SQVTM and ANQGSEA. The CDR3 loop spans 12 amino acids. V lost 4 bases to trimming and J lost 4 bases; unmatched junction nucleotides: 1. The CDR3 bases are TGCAGCGTTGGACAGGGAAATCAGCCCCAGCATTTT. Translated, it gives CSVGQGNQPQHF.

The rearrangement uses TRBV19 and TRBJ2-5; D is perhaps TRBD1 (5 bases). V lost 5 bases and J lost 7, with 14 bases in between. Germline loops: CDR1 LNHDA, CDR2 SQIVND (reference sequence). The CDR3 covers 13 residues. In DNA form, the CDR3 reads TGTGCCAGTAGTTCCAGACAGCCCGGGACCCAGTACTTC. Translated, it gives CASSSRQPGTQYF. Using reference TRBV19 and TRBJ2-5 for the parts outside the CDR3, the full variable domain is DGGITQSPKYLFRKEGQNVTLSCEQNLNHDAMYWYRQDPGQGLRLIYYSQIVNDFQKGDIAEGYSVSREKKESFPLTVTSAQKNPTAFYLCASSSRQPGTQYFGPGTRLLVL.

The table lists this clone with a few counts. The rearrangement links TRBV5-1 to TRBJ1-4; 9 positions match TRBD1. CDR3 length: 14 residues. The J segment lost 4 bases and the V segment lost 5 bases, leaving 3 bases of the junction unmatched. The germline V gene encodes CDR1 SGHRS and CDR2 YFSETQ. The DNA for the CDR3 is TGCGCCAGCAGTCCGGACAGGGGTAATGAAAAACTGTTTTTT. Translated, it gives CASSPDRGNEKLFF.

The chain couples TRBV29-1 to TRBJ2-7; 7 bases agree with TRBD1. Germline CDR1 and CDR2: SQVTM and ANQGSEA. With V trimmed by 2 bases and J by 1 base, 5 bases remained unmatched. This CDR3 spans 14 amino acids. This chain's CDR3 is CSVELPGQSYEQYF. The CDR3, as DNA: TGCAGCGTTGAACTACCGGGACAGTCCTACGAGCAGTACTTC.

This chain joins TRBV29-1 and TRBJ1-1; 12 bases agree with TRBD1. This CDR3 region has 17 residues. Germline V gene lookup returns CDR1 SQVTM and CDR2 ANQGSEA. Trimming took 6 bases from V and 0 from J; bases not matched to a gene: 11. The CDR3: CSVVSGTGGFMNTEAFF. Here the CDR3 DNA reads TGCAGCGTCGTTTCTGGGACAGGGGGCTTCATGAACACTGAAGCTTTCTTT.

The J gene is TRBJ2-3, the V gene TRBV30; D is undetermined. CDR1 GTSNPN and CDR2 SVGIG come from the germline V gene (reference sequence). The CDR3 loop spans 14 amino acids. Deletions cut 0 bases from V and 0 bases from J, with 7 bases between. The CDR3 region has the DNA TGTGCCTGGAGTGTACTTCGTAGCACAGATACGCAGTATTTT. Translated: CAWSVLRSTDTQYF.

J is TRBJ1-1 and V is TRBV7-2, with TRBD1 matching 10 bases. Per germline, CDR1 SGHTA and CDR2 FQGNSA. The V and J ends lost 3 bases and 11 bases, in that order; junction bases with no gene match: 6. The CDR3 runs to 13 residues. The chain's CDR3 is CASSLGGQGNAFF. CDR3 DNA sequence: TGTGCCAGCAGCTTGGGGGGACAGGGGAACGCTTTCTTT.

This chain connects TRBV28 to TRBJ1-1; D unresolved. This CDR3 is 16 amino acids long. Germline V gene data show CDR1 as MDHEN and CDR2 as SYDVKM. Trimming removed 2 bases from V and 1 base from J, with 14 bases in between. CDR3 amino acids: CASSLMASWENTEAFF. As DNA, the CDR3 is TGTGCCAGCAGTTTAATGGCCTCGTGGGAGAACACTGAAGCTTTCTTT. Full variable domain (outside the CDR3, taken from reference TRBV28 and TRBJ1-1): DVKVTQSSRYLVKRTGEKVFLECVQDMDHENMFWYRQDPGLGLRLIYFSYDVKMKEKGDIPEGYSVSREKKERFSLILESASTNQTSMYLCASSLMASWENTEAFFGQGTRLTVV.